What follows are 5 T cell receptor beta chains derived from one specimen sequenced in a study of T cell changes during pregnancy in multiple sclerosis. Here immunoSEQ multiplex PCR was the method, and the copy in TCRdb shows in-frame clones only, minus some. The table has 60,000 to 75,000 clones, 90% to 95% seen once. The source was CD8+ T cells from peripheral blood mononuclear cells, collected in the second trimester of pregnancy. The receptors shown here come from a female donor with multiple sclerosis, enrolled in a pregnancy study.

The genes are TRBV6-5 and TRBJ2-7; 7 bases agree with TRBD2. The length of the CDR3 is 12 residues. From germline, CDR1 is MNHEY and CDR2 SVGAGI. V dropped 6 bases and J dropped 12; count of bases not matched to a gene: 11. CDR3 bases: TGTGCCAGCAGCTCCCTTCTAGCGGTGTGGTACTTC. Amino acid sequence: CASSSLLAVWYF.

The chain carries TRBV7-2 and TRBJ2-3; maybe TRBD2 (6 bases). The germline CDR1 and CDR2 sequences are SGHTA and FQGNSA. The CDR3 is 15 amino acids. Trimming pared 1 base from V and 3 bases from J, leaving 11 bases between. The CDR3 loop is CASSLGLGVTDTQYF. As DNA, the CDR3 is TGTGCCAGCAGCTTAGGACTAGGTGTGACAGATACGCAGTATTTT.

The chain has TRBV11-3 and TRBJ2-7; TRBD2 matches 8 bases. The germline gives CDR1 SGHNT, CDR2 YENEEA. This CDR3 has 14 amino acids. Trimming at V came to 1 base and at J to 5 bases, leaving 4 bases not matched to a gene. Here the CDR3 DNA reads TGTGCCAGCAGCTTAGCGGGAGGGCCCCACGAGCAGTACTTC. Its protein product is CASSLAGGPHEQYF. The variable domain in full, with the rest retrieved from reference TRBV11-3 and TRBJ2-7, is EAGVVQSPRYKIIEKKQPVAFWCNPISGHNTLYWYLQNLGQGPELLIRYENEEAVDDSQLPKDRFSAERLKGVDSTLKIQPAELGDSAVYLCASSLAGGPHEQYFGPGTRLTVT.

The chain combines TRBV27 with TRBJ2-2; unclear D gene. There are 12 residues in the CDR3. V lost 8 bases to trimming and J lost 0 bases, with 4 bases between them. The germline V gene has CDR1 MNHEY and CDR2 SMNVEV (reference sequence). The CDR3, as DNA: TGTGCCAGCTTCGCGAACACCGGGGAGCTGTTTTTT. Its protein product is CASFANTGELFF.

This clone was seen once. The CDR3 DNA is TGTGCCAGCAGCTCCCTAAGTGCGGAGCTGTTTTTT. Translated: CASSSLSAELFF. J is TRBJ2-2 and V is TRBV11-3; D unresolved. The length of the CDR3 is 12 residues. Deletions cut 4 bases from V and 10 bases from J, with 10 bases between. Germline V gene data show CDR1 as SGHNT and CDR2 as YENEEA.